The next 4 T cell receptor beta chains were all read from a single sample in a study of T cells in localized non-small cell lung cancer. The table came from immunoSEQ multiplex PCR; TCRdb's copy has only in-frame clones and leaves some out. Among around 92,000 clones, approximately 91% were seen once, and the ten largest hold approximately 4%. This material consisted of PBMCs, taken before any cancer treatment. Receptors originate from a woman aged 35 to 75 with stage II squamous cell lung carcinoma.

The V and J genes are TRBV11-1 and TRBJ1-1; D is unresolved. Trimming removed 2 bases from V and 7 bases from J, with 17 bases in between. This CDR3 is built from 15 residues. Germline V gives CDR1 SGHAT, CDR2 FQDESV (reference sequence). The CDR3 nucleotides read TGTGCCAGCAGCTTAAGGCCGGGAACCGGCGGTGAAGCTTTCTTT. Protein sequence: CASSLRPGTGGEAFF.

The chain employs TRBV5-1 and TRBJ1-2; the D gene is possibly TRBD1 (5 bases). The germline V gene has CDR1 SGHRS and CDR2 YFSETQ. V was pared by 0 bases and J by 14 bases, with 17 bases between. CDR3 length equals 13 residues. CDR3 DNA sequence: TGCGCCAGCAGCTTGGGTGACAGTCCGAGGATAACCTTC. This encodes CASSLGDSPRITF.

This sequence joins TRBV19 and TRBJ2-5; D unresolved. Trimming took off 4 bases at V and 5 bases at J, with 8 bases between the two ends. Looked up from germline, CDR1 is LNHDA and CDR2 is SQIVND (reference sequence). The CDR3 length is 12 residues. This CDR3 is CASSTPLETQYF. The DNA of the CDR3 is TGTGCCAGTAGTACCCCTCTCGAGACCCAGTACTTC.

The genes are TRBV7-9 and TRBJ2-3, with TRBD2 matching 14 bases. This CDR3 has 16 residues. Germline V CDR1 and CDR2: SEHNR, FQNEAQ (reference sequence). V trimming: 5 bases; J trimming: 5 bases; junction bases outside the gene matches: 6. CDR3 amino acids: CASSLGTSGSVDTQYF. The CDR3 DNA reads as TGTGCCAGCAGCCTGGGGACTAGCGGGAGTGTAGATACGCAGTATTTT.